This is a list of T cell receptor beta chains from one sample in a study of identical twins. From the 5' RACE reads, TCRdb called clonotypes with MiXCR, one entry per CDR3 protein. The table has hundreds of thousands of distinct CDR3 sequences, about 12% seen once. The data also belong to a second study, concerning yellow fever vaccine responses in identical twins.

The specimen sequenced was CD8+ T cells sorted from blood. The receptors derive from a woman in her late teens or twenties in good health. The CDR3 runs from the conserved cysteine through the conserved F or W. A D gene is named only where the DNA matches it firmly. Size tells how often a clone was seen (once, few, many) or the class of an expanded clone, and some rows leave it out.

>NA|TRBJ2-2|TRBV15|TRBD2
TGTGCCACCAGCTTCGGACTAGCGGGAGCCACCGGGGAGCTGTTTTTT
CATSFGLAGATGELFF
>many|TRBJ2-1|TRBV3-1|NA
TGTGCCAGCAGCCACCCCGGGGGTAGCTCCTACAATGAGCAGTTCTTC
CASSHPGGSSYNEQFF
>few|TRBJ1-5|TRBV19|NA
TGTGCCAGTAGTATAGGACAGTCCAATCAGCCCCAGCATTTT
CASSIGQSNQPQHF
>few|TRBJ2-4|TRBV6-1|NA
TGTGCCAGCAGGGAAGGGATTCTAGCCAAAAACATTCAGTACTTC
CASREGILAKNIQYF
>once|TRBJ1-3|TRBV2|NA
TGTGCCAGCAGGACTAATCACGACCTTGACGCTGGAAACACCATATATTTT
CASRTNHDLDAGNTIYF
>many|TRBJ2-1|TRBV11-2|TRBD2
TGTGCCAGCAGCGGACTAGACGATGAGCAGTTCTTC
CASSGLDDEQFF
>few|TRBJ2-1|TRBV7-6|TRBD2
TGTGCCAGCAGCTTGGCGGGAGGCGAGGATGAGCAGTTCTTC
CASSLAGGEDEQFF
>NA|TRBJ1-4|TRBV19|TRBD1
TGTGCCAGTAGTATTACCGAGTGGACAGGGACTAATGAAAAACTGTTTTTT
CASSITEWTGTNEKLFF
>many|TRBJ2-3|TRBV9|NA
TGTGCCAGCAGCCTGGTGGCCGGGCCCCCAGATACGCAGTATTTT
CASSLVAGPPDTQYF
>few|TRBJ2-1|TRBV5-1|NA
TGCGCCAGCAGCCTGGAGGCGTTTGCGTCAGGAAAGGTCAATGAGCAGTTCTTC
CASSLEAFASGKVNEQFF
>NA|TRBJ2-5|TRBV10-1|NA
TGCGCCAGCAGTGAATTTCAGGCCCAAGAGACCCAGTACTTC
CASSEFQAQETQYF
>few|TRBJ1-2|TRBV7-9|NA
TGTGCCAGCAGCTTCTGGGACACTAACTATGGCTACACCTTC
CASSFWDTNYGYTF
>many|TRBJ2-3|TRBV24-1|TRBD1
TGTGCCACCAGTGATTGGGGACAGGGGGCGAATACGCAGTATTTT
CATSDWGQGANTQYF
>few|TRBJ2-5|TRBV24-1|TRBD1
TGTGCCGTTGGGACAGGGGGCAACTTCCAAGAGACCCAGTACTTC
CAVGTGGNFQETQYF
>NA|TRBJ1-1|TRBV28|TRBD1
TGTGCCAGCAGTCAACAGGGGGCAGCTGAAGCTTTCTTT
CASSQQGAAEAFF
>few|TRBJ2-1|TRBV27|TRBD2
TGTGCCAGCAGTCCGGGACTAGCGGGGAGGATCTCCTACAATGAGCAGTTCTTC
CASSPGLAGRISYNEQFF
>few|TRBJ2-1|TRBV28|TRBD2
TGTGCCAGCAGCCACCTAGCGGGAGATGAGCAGTTCTTC
CASSHLAGDEQFF
>NA|TRBJ1-1|TRBV27|NA
TGTGCCAGCAGTATTTCAAGAAGCACTGAAGCTTTCTTT
CASSISRSTEAFF
>few|TRBJ2-3|TRBV20-1|NA
TGCAGTGCTAGAGATGCCGGGGTCAGCACAGATACGCAGTATTTT
CSARDAGVSTDTQYF
>NA|TRBJ2-1|TRBV11-2|NA
TGTGCCAGCACCCAAGGGTGGGGGGGCGATGAGCAGTTCTTC
CASTQGWGGDEQFF
>NA|TRBJ2-5|TRBV4-1|TRBD1
TGCGCCAGCAGCAATCTAGGCAGGGGGTCGGGGGAGACCCAGTACTTC
CASSNLGRGSGETQYF
>NA|TRBJ2-4|TRBV9|TRBD2
TGTGCCAGCAGCGCACCTCTAGCGGGGGGCGAATACATTCGGTACTTC
CASSAPLAGGEYIRYF
>NA|TRBJ2-1|TRBV18|TRBD1
TGTGCCAGCTCACCACCGGACAGGGGAAATGAGCAGTTCTTC
CASSPPDRGNEQFF
>few|TRBJ1-1|TRBV6-5|NA
TGTGCCAGCAGTTACTCGATGTCGAATGAAGCTTTCTTT
CASSYSMSNEAFF